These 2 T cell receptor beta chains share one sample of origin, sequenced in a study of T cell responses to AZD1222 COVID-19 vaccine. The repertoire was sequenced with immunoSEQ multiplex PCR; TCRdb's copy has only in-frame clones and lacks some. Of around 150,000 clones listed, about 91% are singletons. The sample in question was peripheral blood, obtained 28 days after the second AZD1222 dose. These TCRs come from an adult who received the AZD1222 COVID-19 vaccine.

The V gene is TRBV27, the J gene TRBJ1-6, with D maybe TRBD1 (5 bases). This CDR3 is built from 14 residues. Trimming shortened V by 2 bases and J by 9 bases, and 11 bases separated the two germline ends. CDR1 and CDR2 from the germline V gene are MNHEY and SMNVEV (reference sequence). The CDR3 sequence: CASSLGAQGSPLHF. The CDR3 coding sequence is TGTGCCAGCAGTTTAGGGGCGCAGGGTTCACCCCTCCACTTT.

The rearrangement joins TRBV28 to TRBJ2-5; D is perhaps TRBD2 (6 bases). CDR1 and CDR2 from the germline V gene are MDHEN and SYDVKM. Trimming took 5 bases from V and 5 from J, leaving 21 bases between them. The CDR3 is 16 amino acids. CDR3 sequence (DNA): TGTGCCAGCAGTCCTGGGTGGACGGCTGGAGGGGAGACCCAGTACTTC. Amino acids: CASSPGWTAGGETQYF.